A selection of T cell receptor beta chains follows, all from one sample in a study of T cell repertoires in aging, cancer and after chemotherapy. MiXCR, run by TCRdb on the multiplex PCR reads, gives a single entry per CDR3 protein. The table lists 4,000 to 4,500 distinct CDR3 sequences, roughly 29% of them singletons. The sequencing sample was made of blood. These receptors were obtained from a human donor with a blood cancer. CDR3s include the opening cysteine and the closing phenylalanine or tryptophan. Each record gives: D gene, V gene, J gene, clone size, CDR3 DNA, CDR3 protein. D genes are given only for firm matches. Size is stated for part of the rows, as once, few or many counts, or as a class when the clone is expanded.

d_call: .
v_call: TRBV6-1
j_call: TRBJ2-3
clone_size: medium-sized
cdr3_nt: TGTGCCACCAAGAATAGCGGCACAGATACGCAGTATTTT
cdr3_aa: CATKNSGTDTQYF

d_call: .
v_call: TRBV28
j_call: TRBJ1-4
clone_size: few
cdr3_nt: TGTGCCAGCAGTTCTGGACTCATAAATGAAAAACTGTTTTTT
cdr3_aa: CASSSGLINEKLFF

d_call: TRBD2
v_call: TRBV20-1
j_call: TRBJ2-1
clone_size: few
cdr3_nt: TGCAGTGCTAATAGCGGGCCGTACAATGAGCAGTTCTTC
cdr3_aa: CSANSGPYNEQFF

d_call: .
v_call: TRBV19
j_call: TRBJ1-6
clone_size: few
cdr3_nt: TGTGCCAGTAGTATAGATCGGCGGACAGCCCCATTTTCACCCCTCCACTTT
cdr3_aa: CASSIDRRTAPFSPLHF

d_call: .
v_call: TRBV27
j_call: TRBJ2-3
clone_size: medium-sized
cdr3_nt: TGTGCCAGCAGTTACCAGGGAATGAGCACAGATACGCAGTATTTT
cdr3_aa: CASSYQGMSTDTQYF

d_call: TRBD1
v_call: TRBV5-4
j_call: TRBJ2-1
clone_size: .
cdr3_nt: TGTGCCAGCAGCTTGTTAGGGACAGGGTTCAATGAGCAGTTCTTC
cdr3_aa: CASSLLGTGFNEQFF

d_call: TRBD1
v_call: TRBV29-1
j_call: TRBJ1-4
clone_size: medium-sized
cdr3_nt: TGCAGCGTTTCCGGGACAGGGGCCGGAAAACTGTTTTTT
cdr3_aa: CSVSGTGAGKLFF

d_call: .
v_call: TRBV5-4
j_call: TRBJ2-2
clone_size: .
cdr3_nt: TGTGCCAGCAGCCAGGGGGGAAGAGCGAACACCGGGGAGCTGTTTTTT
cdr3_aa: CASSQGGRANTGELFF

d_call: .
v_call: TRBV19
j_call: TRBJ1-5
clone_size: .
cdr3_nt: TGTGCCAGTAGTACCTCCCGACAGTCCCCGCGGAGCAATCAGCCCCAGCATTTT
cdr3_aa: CASSTSRQSPRSNQPQHF

d_call: .
v_call: TRBV20-1
j_call: TRBJ2-4
clone_size: .
cdr3_nt: TGCAGTGCTAGCTCCTATAACATTCAGTACTTC
cdr3_aa: CSASSYNIQYF

d_call: .
v_call: TRBV18
j_call: TRBJ2-3
clone_size: .
cdr3_nt: TGTGCCAGCTATAAACCAATGACAGATACGCAGTATTTT
cdr3_aa: CASYKPMTDTQYF

d_call: TRBD1
v_call: TRBV6-6
j_call: TRBJ2-7
clone_size: .
cdr3_nt: TGTGCCAGCAGCACCACAGGGGACCCCTACGAGCAGTACTTC
cdr3_aa: CASSTTGDPYEQYF

d_call: .
v_call: TRBV2
j_call: TRBJ2-2
clone_size: .
cdr3_nt: TGTGCCAGCAAGGAACGAGGGGTGAACACCGGGGAGCTGTTTTTT
cdr3_aa: CASKERGVNTGELFF

d_call: .
v_call: TRBV6-2/TRBV6-3
j_call: TRBJ2-7
clone_size: few
cdr3_nt: TGTGCCAGCAGTCCGGAGCTCCACTACGAGCAGTACTTC
cdr3_aa: CASSPELHYEQYF

d_call: .
v_call: TRBV12-3/TRBV12-4
j_call: TRBJ1-5
clone_size: few
cdr3_nt: TGTGCCAGCAGTTTAAGCCGTTCGAGCAATCAGCCCCAGCATTTT
cdr3_aa: CASSLSRSSNQPQHF

d_call: .
v_call: TRBV10-3
j_call: TRBJ1-2
clone_size: .
cdr3_nt: TGTGCCATCAGTGAGTCGCCGTCGCAGGGTTTTGTCGGTGCTAACTATGGCTACACCTTC
cdr3_aa: CAISESPSQGFVGANYGYTF

d_call: TRBD1
v_call: TRBV6-5
j_call: TRBJ2-3
clone_size: medium-sized
cdr3_nt: TGTGCCAGCAGCATACAGGGGGCCCCTCCCACAGATACGCAGTATTTT
cdr3_aa: CASSIQGAPPTDTQYF

d_call: .
v_call: TRBV7-2
j_call: TRBJ2-3
clone_size: .
cdr3_nt: TGTGCCAGCAGCAAATCCCCCCAGCGGTCTGCTGGGACTACGCAGTATTTT
cdr3_aa: CASSKSPQRSAGTTQYF

d_call: .
v_call: TRBV27
j_call: TRBJ1-5
clone_size: few
cdr3_nt: TGTGCCAGCAGTTTTACATCGGGATATCAGCCCCAGCATTTT
cdr3_aa: CASSFTSGYQPQHF

d_call: .
v_call: TRBV29-1
j_call: TRBJ2-3
clone_size: medium-sized
cdr3_nt: TGCAGCGTTGGAGGGATCACAGATACGCAGTATTTT
cdr3_aa: CSVGGITDTQYF

d_call: .
v_call: TRBV27
j_call: TRBJ1-3
clone_size: .
cdr3_nt: TGTGCCAGCAGCCAGACACAGGAGACATACTCTGGAAACACCATATATTTT
cdr3_aa: CASSQTQETYSGNTIYF

d_call: TRBD2
v_call: TRBV4-2
j_call: TRBJ2-1
clone_size: few
cdr3_nt: TGTGCCAGCAGCCAAAGGACTAGCGGAGCCTACAATGAGCAGTTCTTC
cdr3_aa: CASSQRTSGAYNEQFF

d_call: TRBD2
v_call: TRBV30
j_call: TRBJ2-5
clone_size: medium-sized
cdr3_nt: TGTGCCTGGAGTACCCCCCGGGCGGGAGGGCCGGAGACCCAGTACTTC
cdr3_aa: CAWSTPRAGGPETQYF

d_call: .
v_call: TRBV20-1
j_call: TRBJ1-3
clone_size: medium-sized
cdr3_nt: TGCAGTGCTAGGGCATACGATGGAAACACCATATATTTT
cdr3_aa: CSARAYDGNTIYF

d_call: TRBD1
v_call: TRBV20-1
j_call: TRBJ2-1
clone_size: few
cdr3_nt: TGCAGTGCTACCAGACAGGGAAGGAACAATGAGCAGTTCTTC
cdr3_aa: CSATRQGRNNEQFF

d_call: .
v_call: TRBV18
j_call: TRBJ2-3
clone_size: medium-sized
cdr3_nt: TGTGCCAGCTCACCACCGTGGAGGGGGCCAGATACGCAGTATTTT
cdr3_aa: CASSPPWRGPDTQYF

d_call: .
v_call: TRBV7-9
j_call: TRBJ1-6
clone_size: .
cdr3_nt: TGTGCCAGCAGCTTAGTCCCCCTTTCACCCCTCCACTTT
cdr3_aa: CASSLVPLSPLHF

d_call: TRBD2
v_call: TRBV7-6
j_call: TRBJ2-3
clone_size: .
cdr3_nt: TGTGCCAGCAGCACACCAGAGGTGGCTAGCGGGAGGGCATCGGATACGCAGTATTTT
cdr3_aa: CASSTPEVASGRASDTQYF

d_call: .
v_call: TRBV30
j_call: TRBJ1-6
clone_size: .
cdr3_nt: TGTGCCTGGAGTGGAAGGGTTCGGTATAATTCACCCCTCCACTTT
cdr3_aa: CAWSGRVRYNSPLHF

d_call: TRBD1
v_call: TRBV23-1
j_call: TRBJ2-7
clone_size: .
cdr3_nt: TGCGCCAGCAGTCCCTCCCGGACAGGGGCCGACGAGCAGTACTTC
cdr3_aa: CASSPSRTGADEQYF

d_call: TRBD2
v_call: TRBV2
j_call: TRBJ2-5
clone_size: few
cdr3_nt: TGTGCCAGCAGTACCAATAGGGCGGGGGGGGCCTTC
cdr3_aa: CASSTNRAGGAF

d_call: TRBD1
v_call: TRBV27
j_call: TRBJ2-7
clone_size: few
cdr3_nt: TGTGCCAGCAGTATTGGACAGGCCTACGAGCAGTACTTC
cdr3_aa: CASSIGQAYEQYF

d_call: TRBD2
v_call: TRBV6-2/TRBV6-3
j_call: TRBJ2-2
clone_size: few
cdr3_nt: TGTGCCAGCAGTTATTATAGACTAGCGGGCGCGAACACCGGGGAGCTGTTTTTT
cdr3_aa: CASSYYRLAGANTGELFF

d_call: TRBD2
v_call: TRBV5-1
j_call: TRBJ2-3
clone_size: .
cdr3_nt: TGCGCCAGCAGCTTGGTCAGCGGGGGGAGAGATACGCAGTATTTT
cdr3_aa: CASSLVSGGRDTQYF

d_call: TRBD2
v_call: TRBV19
j_call: TRBJ2-5
clone_size: few
cdr3_nt: TGTGCCAGTAGTCGGCTAGCGGGTCAAGAGACCCAGTACTTC
cdr3_aa: CASSRLAGQETQYF

d_call: .
v_call: TRBV6-2/TRBV6-3
j_call: TRBJ2-4
clone_size: few
cdr3_nt: TGTGCCAGCAGTTACTCGTCCCCAAACATTCAGTACTTC
cdr3_aa: CASSYSSPNIQYF

d_call: TRBD1
v_call: TRBV6-1
j_call: TRBJ1-1
clone_size: .
cdr3_nt: TGTGCCAGCAGTGACCGGGACAGAGGTAGTGAAGCTTTCTTT
cdr3_aa: CASSDRDRGSEAFF

d_call: .
v_call: TRBV6-1
j_call: TRBJ2-2
clone_size: medium-sized
cdr3_nt: TGCGCCAGCAGTGAACGGGGTGCCGGGGAGCTGTTTTTT
cdr3_aa: CASSERGAGELFF

d_call: TRBD1
v_call: TRBV15
j_call: TRBJ2-7
clone_size: few
cdr3_nt: TGTGCCACCAGCAGACGGGACAGGGTTTTCGAGCAGTACTTC
cdr3_aa: CATSRRDRVFEQYF

d_call: .
v_call: TRBV6-5
j_call: TRBJ2-5
clone_size: medium-sized
cdr3_nt: TGTGCCAGCAGTCGCGCCAGGGGAGAGACCCAGTACTTC
cdr3_aa: CASSRARGETQYF